This T cell receptor (beta chain) was identified during a study of blood T cell repertoires in COVID-19. Sequencing was performed with immunoSEQ multiplex PCR; in TCRdb, only in-frame clones are kept and a portion is missing. The sample lists 250,000 or so clones, around 90% occurring once. CDR3 length equals 15 residues. Looked up from germline, CDR1 is LGHNA and CDR2 is YSLEER. Trimming at V came to 6 bases and at J to 5 bases, leaving 12 bases not matched to a gene. Sample: peripheral blood. The genes are TRBV4-3 and TRBJ1-1; 7 bases agree with TRBD1. The clonotype comes from a woman in her sixties or seventies with active or convalescent COVID-19. Here the CDR3 reads CASRAADRDGTEAFF. The CDR3 bases are TGCGCCAGCAGGGCCGCCGACAGGGATGGAACTGAAGCTTTCTTT.